A single sample is the source of the 30 T cell receptor beta chains below, sequenced in a study of T cell responses to AZD1222 COVID-19 vaccine. Sequencing used immunoSEQ multiplex PCR; TCRdb keeps in-frame clones, though not all of them. The repertoire holds 250,000 or so clones, 85% to 95% seen once, with 0.55% in the top ten. Sequencing used peripheral blood, obtained on day 0 of AZD1222 vaccination. These receptors all stem from an adult in good health.

The chain recombines TRBV25-1 with TRBJ2-3; D is possibly TRBD1 (5 bases). Germline assignment: CDR1 MGHDK and CDR2 SYGVNS. Trimming removed 9 bases from V and 0 bases from J, with 10 bases in between. This CDR3 spans 13 amino acids. The CDR3 DNA reads as TGTGCCAGTGGACACTCTAGCACAGATACGCAGTATTTT. This codes for CASGHSSTDTQYF.

The chain joins TRBV7-2 to TRBJ1-6; 7 bases are shared with TRBD1. Trimming took 7 bases from V and 6 from J; bases not matched to a gene: 9. The CDR3 is 15 residues long. Germline values: CDR1 SGHTA, CDR2 FQGNSA. Here the CDR3 DNA reads TGTGCCAGCAACAGATACAGGGGACTTAATTCACCCCTCCACTTT. Encoded protein: CASNRYRGLNSPLHF.

The chain employs TRBV10-3 and TRBJ2-6; possibly TRBD1 for D (6 bases). Per the germline V gene, CDR1 is ENHRY and CDR2 is SYGVKD. This CDR3 contains 15 residues. The V end was cut by 3 bases, the J end by 2 bases, with 8 bases between. This CDR3 is CAISERQAGANVLTF. In DNA form, the CDR3 reads TGTGCCATCAGTGAACGACAGGCTGGGGCCAACGTCCTGACTTTC.

The CDR3 DNA sequence: TGTGCCAGCAGCTTAGTTCAGGGAGATACGCAGTATTTT. Translated: CASSLVQGDTQYF. The rearrangement joins TRBV11-2 to TRBJ2-3; tentative D call: TRBD1 (5 bases). Germline loops: CDR1 SGHAT, CDR2 FQNNGV. There are 13 residues in the CDR3. V lost 1 base, J lost 5 bases, and 7 bases lay in between. Variable domain in full (rest from reference TRBV11-2 and TRBJ2-3): EAGVAQSPRYKIIEKRQSVAFWCNPISGHATLYWYQQILGQGPKLLIQFQNNGVVDDSQLPKDRFSAERLKGVDSTLKIQPAKLEDSAVYLCASSLVQGDTQYFGPGTRLTVL.

V gene TRBV5-1 combines with J gene TRBJ1-2; TRBD1 is a possible D gene (5 bases). The V and J ends lost 3 bases and 2 bases respectively, with 8 bases between them. Germline CDR1 SGHRS, CDR2 YFSETQ. This CDR3 is 13 amino acids long. In DNA, the CDR3 is TGCGCCAGCAGCTCGACAGTCAACTATGGCTACACCTTC. Protein product: CASSSTVNYGYTF.

The chain has TRBV24-1 and TRBJ2-3, with TRBD2 as a possible D gene (5 bases). The CDR3 totals 15 residues. V was clipped by 3 bases and J by 0 bases, with 9 bases between them. Germline assignment: CDR1 KGHDR and CDR2 SFDVKD. CDR3 DNA sequence: TGTGCCACCAGTGATATCACGGGGAGCACAGATACGCAGTATTTT. It specifies CATSDITGSTDTQYF.

The genes are TRBV15 and TRBJ2-7; D possibly corresponds to TRBD1 (5 bases). The V and J ends lost 1 base and 2 bases respectively, with 18 bases between them. Germline values: CDR1 LNHNV, CDR2 YYDKDF (reference sequence). There are 17 residues in the CDR3. CDR3 coding DNA: TGTGCCACCAGCAGAGGAGACAGATACCCCCCTACCTACGAGCAGTACTTC. Its protein is CATSRGDRYPPTYEQYF. Based on the CDR3 plus reference TRBV15 and TRBJ2-7, the full variable domain is DAMVIQNPRYQVTQFGKPVTLSCSQTLNHNVMYWYQQKSSQAPKLLFHYYDKDFNNEADTPDNFQSRRPNTSFCFLDIRSPGLGDTAMYLCATSRGDRYPPTYEQYFGPGTRLTVT.

The chain has TRBV7-8 and TRBJ2-3; no firm D call. V was pared by 1 base and J by 6 bases, with 17 bases between. This CDR3 has 16 residues. CDR1 SGHVS and CDR2 FQNEAQ come from the germline V gene. For the CDR3, the DNA is TGTGCCAGCAGCTTAGGTCCGGTCCTGATTGGGGATACGCAGTATTTT. It yields the protein CASSLGPVLIGDTQYF.

The chain employs TRBV3-1 (or the pseudogene TRBV3-2) and TRBJ1-1; perhaps TRBD1 as D (6 bases). Trimming removed 3 bases at V and 6 bases at J, with 11 bases between. The CDR3 is 13 amino acids. Germline CDR1 is LGHDT and CDR2 is YNNKEL (reference sequence). The CDR3 region is CASSQGRGAEAFF. DNA of the CDR3: TGTGCCAGCAGCCAGGGCAGGGGAGCTGAAGCTTTCTTT.

The J gene is TRBJ2-2, the V gene TRBV2; possible D gene TRBD1, 5 bases. The germline V and J ends were trimmed by 6 bases and 7 bases, with 15 bases remaining between them. Per germline, CDR1 SNHLY and CDR2 FYNNEI. The CDR3 extends over 14 amino acids. The CDR3 DNA reads as TGTGCCAGCAGGCCAGCTGGGGCGATCGGGGAGCTGTTTTTT. This encodes CASRPAGAIGELFF.

Of note for this clone: This CDR3 is also generated by other DNA sequences in the sample. The chain employs TRBV19 and TRBJ1-5; no clear D gene. Trimming pared 4 bases from V and 4 bases from J, leaving 8 bases between. Germline-derived CDR1 and CDR2 are LNHDA and SQIVND (reference sequence). The length of the CDR3 is 13 residues. The CDR3 reads CASSRGGNQPQHF. The CDR3 DNA reads as TGTGCCAGTAGTAGAGGAGGGAATCAGCCCCAGCATTTT.

The chain joins TRBV2 to TRBJ1-5; D perhaps matches TRBD1 (5 bases). The CDR3 loop spans 16 amino acids. Germline assignment: CDR1 SNHLY and CDR2 FYNNEI. V lost 4 bases and J 2 bases, leaving 15 bases between the germline ends. CDR3 residues: CASSGDLPRGNQPQHF. In DNA, the CDR3 is TGTGCCAGCAGTGGGGACCTCCCGAGGGGCAATCAGCCCCAGCATTTT.

V and J are TRBV4-2 and TRBJ2-2; TRBD2 is a possible D gene (5 bases). The germline CDR1 and CDR2 sequences are LGHNA and YNFKEQ. This CDR3 spans 17 amino acids. The V end was cut by 4 bases, the J end by 5 bases, with 20 bases between. CDR3 sequence reads: CASSPADLAGLTGELFF. The CDR3 nucleotides read TGTGCCAGCAGCCCAGCCGACTTGGCGGGCCTTACCGGGGAGCTGTTTTTT.

This clone was seen only a few times. The chain is built from TRBV19 and TRBJ2-3; unclear D gene. CDR1 and CDR2 (germline): LNHDA, SQIVND (reference sequence). This CDR3 spans 11 amino acids. V lost 3 bases to trimming and J lost 9 bases, with 7 bases between them. The DNA for the CDR3 is TGTGCCAGTAGTATCCTGGGGACGCAGTATTTT. It codes for CASSILGTQYF.

The rearrangement uses TRBV4-1 and TRBJ2-3; unclear D gene. This CDR3 contains 17 residues. The germline V gene encodes CDR1 MGHRA and CDR2 YSYEKL. The V end lost 4 bases, the J end lost 2 bases, and 19 bases lay between the germline ends. CDR3 loop: CASSLLWRDRYTDTQYF. The CDR3 nucleotides are TGCGCCAGCAGCCTTCTTTGGCGAGACCGGTACACAGATACGCAGTATTTT.

The chain recombines TRBV19 with TRBJ1-5; TRBD1 matches at 9 bases. The germline gives CDR1 LNHDA, CDR2 SQIVND (reference sequence). The CDR3 totals 15 residues. The junction had 9 bases not matched to a gene; V was cut back by 7 bases and J by 5 bases. The CDR3 sequence: CASTDRDRVYQPQHF. The CDR3, as DNA: TGTGCCAGTACAGACCGGGACAGGGTCTATCAGCCCCAGCATTTT.

The chain recombines TRBV3-1 (or the pseudogene TRBV3-2) with TRBJ2-3, with D tentatively TRBD2 (7 bases). From germline, CDR1 is LGHDT and CDR2 YNNKEL (reference sequence). The CDR3 totals 16 residues. The V and J ends lost 3 bases and 2 bases respectively, with 15 bases between them. The CDR3 DNA sequence: TGTGCCAGCAGCCAGAGGGGCGGGGGCCTCACAGATACGCAGTATTTT. It is translated as CASSQRGGGLTDTQYF.

V gene TRBV18 combines with J gene TRBJ1-5, with D possibly matching TRBD1 (5 bases). Between the trimmed V and J ends, which lost 5 bases and 9 bases, there was a span of 17 bases. Germline V lookup: CDR1 KGHSH, CDR2 LQKENI. This CDR3 spans 14 amino acids. Here the CDR3 reads CASSVHWRDGPQHF. DNA of the CDR3: TGTGCCAGCTCAGTTCATTGGCGGGACGGGCCCCAGCATTTT.

The chain couples TRBV4-1 to TRBJ1-2; tentative D call: TRBD1 (6 bases). The CDR3 loop spans 16 amino acids. The V and J ends lost 3 bases and 4 bases respectively, with 18 bases between them. CDR1 is MGHRA, CDR2 YSYEKL, per germline. The CDR3 spells CASSQVVGGGPYGYTF. CDR3 in DNA: TGCGCCAGCAGCCAGGTGGTGGGGGGGGGCCCCTATGGCTACACCTTC.

CDR3 protein: CASSPSPGGNYGYTF. The CDR3, as DNA: TGTGCCAGCAGCCCCTCCCCTGGGGGAAACTATGGCTACACCTTC. This chain uses TRBV9 with TRBJ1-2; D may be TRBD1 (5 bases). The CDR3 contains 15 residues. Per germline, CDR1 SGDLS and CDR2 YYNGEE. The V and J ends lost 4 bases and 2 bases respectively, with 15 bases between them.

The rearrangement joins TRBV6-2 or TRBV6-3 to TRBJ1-5; D gene uncertain. CDR3 size: 16 residues. Germline CDR1 and CDR2: MNHEY and SVGEGT. Trimming took 2 bases from V and 1 from J, leaving 12 bases between them. The CDR3 bases are TGTGCCAGCAGTTACCGTGGCAGACTAAGCAATCAGCCCCAGCATTTT. This sequence encodes CASSYRGRLSNQPQHF.

This chain joins TRBV28 and TRBJ1-6; D is uncertain. This CDR3 contains 13 residues. Deletions cut 4 bases from V and 19 bases from J, with 20 bases between. Germline V gene sequence: CDR1 MDHEN, CDR2 SYDVKM. CDR3 sequence (DNA): TGTGCCAGCAGTTACCTAGGCCGTACTGTCGCTCACTTT. It specifies CASSYLGRTVAHF.

This chain uses TRBV28 with TRBJ2-7; 9 bases fit TRBD2. The CDR3 sequence is 14 residues long. V dropped 11 bases and J dropped 6; count of bases not matched to a gene: 14. Germline CDR1 reads MDHEN; CDR2 reads SYDVKM. CDR3 sequence: CAHQPPGLAGEQYF. The CDR3 DNA sequence: TGTGCCCACCAACCGCCGGGACTAGCTGGCGAGCAGTACTTC.

This clone was counted a single time. This chain connects TRBV5-1 to TRBJ2-1; 8 bases align to TRBD1. Germline CDR1 and CDR2: SGHRS and YFSETQ. CDR3 length equals 18 residues. The V gene end was trimmed by 2 bases and the J gene end by 6 bases; junction bases not matched to a gene: 16. The CDR3 protein is CASSLDLWTGKIRNEQFF. CDR3 bases: TGCGCCAGCAGCTTAGATCTTTGGACAGGGAAGATCCGCAATGAGCAGTTCTTC.

The rearrangement joins TRBV6-5 to TRBJ2-7; 10 positions agree with TRBD2. J was trimmed by 2 bases and V by 10 bases; bases with no gene match: 2. The CDR3 loop spans 12 amino acids. CDR1 is MNHEY and CDR2 is SVGAGI in the germline V gene. CDR3 protein: CATTSGTYEQYF. In nucleotides, the CDR3 is TGTGCCACCACTAGCGGGACCTACGAGCAGTACTTC.

The V gene is TRBV5-4, the J gene TRBJ1-1, with a tentative D call TRBD1 (5 bases). The CDR3 loop spans 15 amino acids. V lost 4 bases and J lost 0, with 13 bases in between. Germline V gene sequence: CDR1 SGHNT, CDR2 YYREEE (reference sequence). CDR3 residues: CASSPLGGLNTEAFF. The CDR3 nucleotides are TGTGCCAGCAGCCCCTTGGGGGGACTGAACACTGAAGCTTTCTTT.

V is TRBV7-2 and J is TRBJ1-2; TRBD1 agrees at 7 bases. In germline, CDR1 is SGHTA, CDR2 FQGNSA. The CDR3 is 15 amino acids. With V trimmed by 3 bases and J by 7 bases, 11 bases remained unmatched. CDR3 coding DNA: TGTGCCAGCAGCTTGATGACAGGGAGGGGATCTGGCTACACCTTC. Amino acid sequence: CASSLMTGRGSGYTF.

This chain connects TRBV28 to TRBJ2-5; either TRBD1 or TRBD2 may supply D (5 bases each). Germline-derived CDR1 and CDR2 are MDHEN and SYDVKM. The CDR3 has 14 residues. The V end was cut by 5 bases, the J end by 5 bases, with 15 bases between. As DNA, the CDR3 is TGTGCCAGCAGTCCGTCGGGGCTTGACGAGACCCAGTACTTC. This codes for CASSPSGLDETQYF.

This clone was seen more than once but under ten times. The chain couples TRBV4-1 to TRBJ2-7; D is uncertain. The CDR3 has 15 amino acids. The V end lost 1 base, the J end lost 6 bases, and 16 bases lay between the germline ends. Germline assignment: CDR1 MGHRA and CDR2 YSYEKL. The CDR3: CASSQASVKSGEQYF. The CDR3 DNA is TGCGCCAGCAGCCAAGCATCTGTCAAGTCCGGCGAGCAGTACTTC.

The rearrangement links TRBV10-3 to TRBJ2-5; 9 bases are shared with TRBD1. Germline lookup yields CDR1 ENHRY and CDR2 SYGVKD. The CDR3 contains 13 residues. V trimming: 10 bases; J trimming: 5 bases; junction bases outside the gene matches: 8. The CDR3 DNA is TGTGCCACCGGACAGGGGCTTGGGGAGACCCAGTACTTC. This codes for CATGQGLGETQYF.